This T cell receptor (beta chain) was sequenced during a study of OX40 agonist ivuxolimab in advanced cancers. Across the study: Patients receiving dose escalation had hepatocellular carcinoma, melanoma, renal cell or head and neck cancer. Aged roughly 23 to 90 with a mean of approximately 60 years, they were almost 85% male.

Assay used: immunoSEQ multiplex PCR; TCRdb lists only in-frame clones, some missing. The data hold about 66,000 clones, with roughly 87% observed a single time. Notes on this clone: Its antigen is undetermined.

The study's findings and limits: Expanded peripheral T cell antigen specificity was not determined.

Blood draws occurred at baseline, cycle 4 day 1, and cycle 7 day 1. This CDR3 is built from 13 residues. Germline V gene data show CDR1 as WNHNN and CDR2 as SYGVQD (reference sequence). Trimming left V 0 bases short and J 7 bases short, with 9 bases between. This specimen consisted of CD4+ or CD8+ T cells sorted from blood, obtained in a trial of the OX40 agonist ivuxolimab. The sequence was collected from an adult with an advanced solid tumor such as melanoma, head and neck, liver or kidney cancer. The gene calls are TRBV10-1 and TRBJ2-5; D is unresolved. The CDR3, as DNA: TGCGCCAGCAGTGAGTCTTACCCGGGGACCCAGTACTTC. This sequence encodes CASSESYPGTQYF.